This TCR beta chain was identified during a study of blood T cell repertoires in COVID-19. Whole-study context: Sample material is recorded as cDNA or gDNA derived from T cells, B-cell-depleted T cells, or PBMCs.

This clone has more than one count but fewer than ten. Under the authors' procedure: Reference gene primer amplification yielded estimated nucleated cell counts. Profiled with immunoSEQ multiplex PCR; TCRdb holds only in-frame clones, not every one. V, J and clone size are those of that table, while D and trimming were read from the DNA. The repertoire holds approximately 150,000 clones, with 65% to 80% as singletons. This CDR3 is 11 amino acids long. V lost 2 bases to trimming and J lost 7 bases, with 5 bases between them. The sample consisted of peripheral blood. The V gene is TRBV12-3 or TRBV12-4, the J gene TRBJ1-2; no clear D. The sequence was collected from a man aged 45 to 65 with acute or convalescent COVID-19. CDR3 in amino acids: CASSLSGGYTF. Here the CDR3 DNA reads TGTGCCAGCAGTTTATCGGGTGGCTACACCTTC.